This T cell receptor (beta chain) came from a study of T cell responses to AZD1222 COVID-19 vaccine. Study-wide findings and caveats: White British ancestry dominated among donors, who included more females, and clonal diversity was possibly underestimated. All repertoire sampling was performed exclusively after the peak T cell response.

Data came from immunoSEQ multiplex PCR; TCRdb stores just in-frame clones and leaves some out. Among around 20,000 clones listed, around 82% were seen once. On this clone: Its antigen remains unidentified.

Second-dose intervals of approximately 4 or approximately 12 weeks were pooled. V dropped 7 bases and J dropped 1 base, with 10 bases sitting between them. Germline values: CDR1 SNHLY, CDR2 FYNNEI. The CDR3 is made up of 13 amino acids. The material sequenced was peripheral blood, taken 28 days after the second AZD1222 dose. The clonotype originates from an adult who received the AZD1222 COVID-19 vaccine. V gene TRBV2 combines with J gene TRBJ1-1; no definite D call. Here the CDR3 reads CASNPDKNTEAFF. The CDR3 bases are TGTGCCAGCAACCCAGACAAGAACACTGAAGCTTTCTTT.